This entry concerns a single T cell receptor beta chain. Its antigen is unidentified. The CDR3 runs 14 residues. Germline loops: CDR1 LGHDT, CDR2 YNNKEL (reference sequence). V lost 1 base and J 6 bases, leaving 13 bases between the germline ends. The record originates from a study of T cell responses to AZD1222 COVID-19 vaccine. Study-wide results and caveats: Repertoires were obtained only post-peak T cell response. Seropositive AZD1222 recipients at baseline numbered only 5 or 6.

The data were produced by immunoSEQ multiplex PCR, yet TCRdb's version contains in-frame clones alone and is incomplete. This table has 180,000 or so clones, 90% to 95% appearing once. The receptor was derived from an adult who received the AZD1222 COVID-19 vaccine. This sequence joins TRBV3-1 (or the pseudogene TRBV3-2) and TRBJ2-7; tentatively, D is TRBD2 (7 bases). The specimen was peripheral blood, collected 28 days after the second AZD1222 dose. CDR3 residues: CASSQGRGGREQYF. The DNA of the CDR3 is TGTGCCAGCAGCCAAGGAAGGGGGGGTCGCGAGCAGTACTTC.